This TCR beta chain was recovered during a study of T cells in Graves' hyperthyroidism and ophthalmopathy. This clonotype has a count of ten or more. On the basis of clinical symptoms, serum thyroxine and TRAb, thyroid ultrasound and orbital computed tomography, diagnoses were made. The CDR3 length is 13 residues. Germline V CDR1 and CDR2: SGHNT, YENEEA. Trimming shortened V by 3 bases and J by 5 bases, and 10 bases separated the two germline ends. TCR beta CDR3 regions were amplified from RNA transcripts. A set of HTBI primers served as the primers for a first-round RT-PCR of the TCR CDR3. TCRdb used MiXCR to reprocess the multiplex PCR reads, holding one entry per CDR3 protein. This repertoire shows 500,000 to 600,000 distinct CDR3 sequences, approximately 48% found once; its top ten account for about two fifths.

The sequence came from an adult woman with Graves' disease, either hyperthyroidism or ophthalmopathy (not recorded which). The sequencing sample was made of peripheral blood or thyroid tissue (not recorded which). V and J are TRBV11-3 and TRBJ1-1; D not certain. In DNA, the CDR3 is TGTGCCAGCAGCTTTGGCGGTAGGACTGAAGCTTTCTTT. Protein sequence: CASSFGGRTEAFF.